The following is a TCR beta chain sequence with its context. Its antigen remains undetermined. The sample holds no much larger clone one base away, and base qualities are not on file. This record comes from a study of STAT5B mutations in CD4+ large granular lymphocyte leukemia (dated by TCRdb to the early 2020s). Concerning the study at large: Among the healthy controls, the CDR3 'QG' motif was associated with a particular HLA allele. The TCRbeta repertoires of CD4+ T-cell large granular lymphocyte leukemia patients were compared with the TCRbeta repertoires of healthy blood donors. Flow cytometry performed on FACSCanto II or FACSVerse showed that the purified fractions had more than 95% purity among lymphocytes. Points the paper makes about the study in general: Data were not HLA-matched; higher clonality in CD4+ versus CD8+ T-LGLL could reflect the relatively small sample size. Greater clonality appeared to be present in CD4-sorted patient repertoires than in healthy CD4+ repertoires, and the difference was retained after the putative leukemic clones were removed. Enrichment of TRBV06-family usage was observed among the top patient clones (8/27) relative to healthy controls (2/35). Main leukemic clonotypes were private to each patient, although approximately 25% of the main leukemic clonotypes were found at low frequency in the non-leukemic repertoires of other patients.

TCRbeta rearrangements were sequenced from genomic DNA using the immunoSEQ assay at survey resolution. In the source study's methods: In the TCR sequencing data, the lowest productive clonotype frequency that could be detected was 2.59 x 10-5. Only productive TCRbeta rearrangements, defined as complete and in-frame sequences, were included in the analyses. Simpson clonality, calculated in the immunoSEQ Analyzer version 3.0, was used as the measure of sample clonality. Clones were categorized by frequency as very rare, small, medium, large (1-20%) or hyperexpanded (>20%). OLGA 1.2.3 estimated generation probabilities, VDJtools produced V-gene circos plots, VDJdb was queried for specificities, and GLIPH identified CDR3 motifs. Not all clones reach the TCRdb copy of this immuneACCESS table, which keeps in-frame sequences only. Checked studies attribute under half of the gap to unresolved V genes and leave the rest unexplained. That table gives V, J and clone size, and the DNA gave D and trimming. The sample contains roughly 30,000 clones, 74% of them found a single time. Jointly, the top ten make up roughly 1% of the sample.

As encoded in the germline V gene, CDR1 is SGHVS while CDR2 is FQNEAQ. A distance of 27 bases separates the germline ends of V and J, which lose 7 bases and 2 bases respectively. The CDR3 starts with the cysteine, ends with the phenylalanine, and has 18 residues. Just CDR3 DNA is preserved here, 54 bases in frame from base 1. Buffy coats from roughly 37 blood donors, supplied by the Finnish Red Cross blood service, were used as healthy controls. All TCR-sequenced material derived from peripheral blood: patient blood samples and healthy donor buffy coats. Peripheral blood mononuclear cells were isolated by Ficoll-Hypaque gradient centrifugation. CD4+ cells were purified magnetically from the buffy coats of healthy controls. The Gentra Puregene Cell and Tissue kit was used to extract genomic DNA, and a Qubit 2.0 fluorometer was used to measure the amount of genomic DNA.

The chain links TRBV7-8 with TRBJ2-7; the D segment could be TRBD2, given 6 matching bases. The source is a human donor in good health. Input material: CD4+ T cells from blood buffy coats. The base sequence is TGTGCCAGCACCTATCGTGGGGGGTCCGGGACTTCTACCTACGAGCAGTACTTC. It specifies CASTYRGGSGTSTYEQYF.